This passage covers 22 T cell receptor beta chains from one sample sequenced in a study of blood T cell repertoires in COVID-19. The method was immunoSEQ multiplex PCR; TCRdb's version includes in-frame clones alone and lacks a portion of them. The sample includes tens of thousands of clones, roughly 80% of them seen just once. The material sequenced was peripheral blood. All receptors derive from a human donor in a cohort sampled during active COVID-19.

The CDR3 sequence: CASSAGTGVGETQYF. The CDR3 DNA is TGCGCCAGCAGCGCAGGGACAGGGGTCGGGGAGACCCAGTACTTC. This sequence joins TRBV5-1 and TRBJ2-5; TRBD1 aligns across 10 bases. The V gene's germline CDR1 is SGHRS and CDR2 YFSETQ. This CDR3 is 15 amino acids long. V shed 4 bases and J 5 bases; nucleotides not matched to a gene: 8. Filled out from reference TRBV5-1 and TRBJ2-5, the complete variable domain reads KAGVTQTPRYLIKTRGQQVTLSCSPISGHRSVSWYQQTPGQGLQFLFEYFSETQRNKGNFPGRFSGRQFSNSRSEMNVSTLELGDSALYLCASSAGTGVGETQYFGPGTRLLVL.

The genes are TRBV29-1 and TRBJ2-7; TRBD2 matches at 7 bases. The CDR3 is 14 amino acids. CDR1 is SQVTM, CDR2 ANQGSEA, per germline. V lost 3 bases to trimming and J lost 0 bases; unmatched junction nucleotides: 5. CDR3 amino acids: CSVDSGRSSYEQYF. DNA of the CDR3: TGCAGCGTTGATAGCGGGCGAAGCTCCTACGAGCAGTACTTC.

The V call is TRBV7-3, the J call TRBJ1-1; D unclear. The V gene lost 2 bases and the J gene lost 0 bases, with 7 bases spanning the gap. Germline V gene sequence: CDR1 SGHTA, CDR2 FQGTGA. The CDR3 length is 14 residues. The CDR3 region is CASSLDGVNTEAFF. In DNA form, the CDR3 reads TGTGCCAGCAGCTTAGACGGGGTGAACACTGAAGCTTTCTTT.

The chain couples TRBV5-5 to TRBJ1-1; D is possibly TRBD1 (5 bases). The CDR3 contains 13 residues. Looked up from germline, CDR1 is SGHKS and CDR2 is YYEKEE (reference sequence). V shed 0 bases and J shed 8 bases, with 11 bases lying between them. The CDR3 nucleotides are TGTGCCAGCAGCTTGGCCCCTGGGGCCGAAGCTTTCTTT. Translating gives CASSLAPGAEAFF.

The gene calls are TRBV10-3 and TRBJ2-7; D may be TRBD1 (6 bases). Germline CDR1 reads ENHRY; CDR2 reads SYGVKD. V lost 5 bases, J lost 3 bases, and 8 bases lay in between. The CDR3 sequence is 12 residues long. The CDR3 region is CAISTGNYEQYF. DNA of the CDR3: TGTGCCATCAGTACAGGGAACTACGAGCAGTACTTC.

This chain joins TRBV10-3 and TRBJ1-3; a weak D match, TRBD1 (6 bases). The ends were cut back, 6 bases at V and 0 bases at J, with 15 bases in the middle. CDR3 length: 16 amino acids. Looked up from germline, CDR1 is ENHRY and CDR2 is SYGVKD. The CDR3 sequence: CAIRRRQAHSGNTIYF. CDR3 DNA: TGTGCCATCAGGAGGCGACAGGCACACTCTGGAAACACCATATATTTT.

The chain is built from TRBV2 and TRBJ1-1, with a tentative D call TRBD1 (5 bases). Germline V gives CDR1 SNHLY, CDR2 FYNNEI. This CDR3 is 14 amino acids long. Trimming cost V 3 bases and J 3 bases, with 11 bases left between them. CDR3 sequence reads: CASSELGLDTEAFF. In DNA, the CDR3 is TGTGCCAGCAGTGAGCTGGGGCTAGACACTGAAGCTTTCTTT.

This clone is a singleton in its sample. This CDR3 reads CASSQLRDREVDEQFF. The CDR3 DNA follows: TGTGCCAGCAGTCAACTCCGAGACAGAGAAGTCGATGAGCAGTTCTTC. The V call is TRBV28, the J call TRBJ2-1, with D perhaps matching TRBD1 (5 bases). From germline, CDR1 is MDHEN and CDR2 SYDVKM. The CDR3 is 16 residues long. V shed 5 bases and J shed 8 bases, with 22 bases lying between them.

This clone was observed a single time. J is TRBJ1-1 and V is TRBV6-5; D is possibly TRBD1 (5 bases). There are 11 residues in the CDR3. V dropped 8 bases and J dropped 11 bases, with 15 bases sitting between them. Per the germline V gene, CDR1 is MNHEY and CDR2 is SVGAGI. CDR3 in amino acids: CASSRGGWAFF. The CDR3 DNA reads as TGTGCCAGCTCCCGGGGGGGGTGGGCTTTCTTT.

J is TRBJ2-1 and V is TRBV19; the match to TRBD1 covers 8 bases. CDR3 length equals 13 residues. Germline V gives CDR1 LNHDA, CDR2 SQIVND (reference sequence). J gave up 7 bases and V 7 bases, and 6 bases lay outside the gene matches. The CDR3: CASMDRDVNEQFF. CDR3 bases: TGTGCCAGTATGGACAGGGATGTGAATGAGCAGTTCTTC.

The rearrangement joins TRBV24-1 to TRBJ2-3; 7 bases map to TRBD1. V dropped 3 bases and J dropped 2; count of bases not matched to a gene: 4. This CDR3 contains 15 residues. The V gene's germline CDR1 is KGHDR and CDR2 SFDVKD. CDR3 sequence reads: CATSDPGQVTDTQYF. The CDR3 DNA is TGTGCCACCAGTGATCCCGGACAGGTCACAGATACGCAGTATTTT.

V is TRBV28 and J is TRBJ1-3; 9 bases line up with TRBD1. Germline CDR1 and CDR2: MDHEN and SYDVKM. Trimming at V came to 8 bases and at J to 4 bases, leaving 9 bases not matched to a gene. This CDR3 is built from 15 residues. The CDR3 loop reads CASGNRGRLGNTIYF. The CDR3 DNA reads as TGTGCCAGCGGAAACAGGGGGCGGTTAGGAAACACCATATATTTT.

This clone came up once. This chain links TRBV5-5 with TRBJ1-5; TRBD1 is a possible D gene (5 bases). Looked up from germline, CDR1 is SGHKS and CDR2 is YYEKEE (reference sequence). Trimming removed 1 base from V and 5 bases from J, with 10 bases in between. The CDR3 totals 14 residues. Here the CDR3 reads CASSLSGIDQPQHF. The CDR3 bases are TGTGCCAGCAGCTTGTCAGGGATCGATCAGCCCCAGCATTTT.

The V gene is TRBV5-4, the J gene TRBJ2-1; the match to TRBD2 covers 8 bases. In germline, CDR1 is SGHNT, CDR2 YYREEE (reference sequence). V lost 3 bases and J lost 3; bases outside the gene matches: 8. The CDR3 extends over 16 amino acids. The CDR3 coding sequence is TGTGCCAGCAGCTCATCCTTAGCGGGGAGCTACAATGAGCAGTTCTTC. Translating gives CASSSSLAGSYNEQFF.

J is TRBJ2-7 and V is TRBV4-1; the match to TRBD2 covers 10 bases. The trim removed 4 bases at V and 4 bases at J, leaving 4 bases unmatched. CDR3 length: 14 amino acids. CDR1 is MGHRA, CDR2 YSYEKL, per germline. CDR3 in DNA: TGCGCCAGCAGCCGGGAGCGGGGGGGTTACGAGCAGTACTTC. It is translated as CASSRERGGYEQYF.

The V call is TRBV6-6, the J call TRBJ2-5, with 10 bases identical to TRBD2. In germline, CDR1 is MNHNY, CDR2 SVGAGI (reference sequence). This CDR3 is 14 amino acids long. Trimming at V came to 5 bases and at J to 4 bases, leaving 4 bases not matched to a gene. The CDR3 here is CASSRAGGGETQYF. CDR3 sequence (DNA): TGTGCCAGCAGTCGAGCGGGGGGGGGAGAGACCCAGTACTTC.

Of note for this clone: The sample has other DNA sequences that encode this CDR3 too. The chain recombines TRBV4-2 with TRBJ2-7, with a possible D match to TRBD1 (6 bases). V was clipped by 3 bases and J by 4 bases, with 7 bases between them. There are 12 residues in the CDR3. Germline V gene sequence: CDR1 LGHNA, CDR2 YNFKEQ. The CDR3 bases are TGTGCCAGCAGCCAGACAGGTTACGAGCAGTACTTC. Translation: CASSQTGYEQYF.

The CDR3 region is CASSLAGSSYEQYF. The CDR3, as DNA: TGTGCCAGTAGCCTTGCAGGGTCATCGTACGAGCAGTACTTC. The chain couples TRBV19 to TRBJ2-7; D perhaps matches TRBD1 (5 bases). V lost 6 bases to trimming and J lost 4 bases, with 16 bases between them. CDR3 length: 14 residues. Germline V CDR1 and CDR2: LNHDA, SQIVND (reference sequence).

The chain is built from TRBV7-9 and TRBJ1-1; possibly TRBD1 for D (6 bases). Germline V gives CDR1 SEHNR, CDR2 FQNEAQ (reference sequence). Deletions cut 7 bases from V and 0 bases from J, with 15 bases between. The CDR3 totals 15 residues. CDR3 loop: CASIKTTGMNTEAFF. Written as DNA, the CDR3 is TGTGCCAGCATCAAAACGACAGGTATGAACACTGAAGCTTTCTTT. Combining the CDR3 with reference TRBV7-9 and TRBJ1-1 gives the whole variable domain DTGVSQNPRHKITKRGQNVTFRCDPISEHNRLYWYRQTLGQGPEFLTYFQNEAQLEKSRLLSDRFSAERPKGSFSTLEIQRTEQGDSAMYLCASIKTTGMNTEAFFGQGTRLTVV.

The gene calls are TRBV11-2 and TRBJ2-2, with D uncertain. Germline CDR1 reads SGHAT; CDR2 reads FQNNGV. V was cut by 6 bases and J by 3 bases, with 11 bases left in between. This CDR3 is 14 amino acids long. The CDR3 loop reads CASRKTRDTGELFF. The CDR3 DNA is TGTGCCAGCAGAAAGACCCGGGACACCGGGGAGCTGTTTTTT.

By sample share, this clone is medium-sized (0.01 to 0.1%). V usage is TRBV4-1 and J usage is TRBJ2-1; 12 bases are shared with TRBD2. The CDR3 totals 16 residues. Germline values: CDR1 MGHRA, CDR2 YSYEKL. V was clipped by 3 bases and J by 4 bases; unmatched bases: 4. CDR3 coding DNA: TGCGCCAGCAGCCAGGGACTAGCGGGTAGATACAATGAGCAGTTCTTC. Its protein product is CASSQGLAGRYNEQFF.

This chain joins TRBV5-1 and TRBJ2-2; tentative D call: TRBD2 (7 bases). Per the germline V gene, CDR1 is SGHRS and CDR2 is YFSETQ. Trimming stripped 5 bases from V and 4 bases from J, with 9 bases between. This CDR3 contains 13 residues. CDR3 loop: CASRGGATGELFF. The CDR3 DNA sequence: TGCGCCAGCAGAGGGGGGGCCACCGGGGAGCTGTTTTTT.